The 14 T cell receptor beta chains below come from one sample, sequenced in a study of cytomegalovirus exposure and HLA in healthy donors. Primers included in the PCR were 60 Vbeta and 13 Jbeta primers. Assay: immunoSEQ multiplex PCR; the TCRdb copy retains only in-frame clones and omits some. The repertoire consists of more than 90,000 clones, with 65% to 80% occurring once and the leading ten covering 8.5% to 12%. The sequencing sample was made of PBMCs. The receptors were sampled from a man aged 45-65 years in good health and CMV-seronegative.

The V and J genes are TRBV27 and TRBJ2-7, with 7 bases fitting TRBD2. This CDR3 comprises 13 residues. Germline V lookup: CDR1 MNHEY, CDR2 SMNVEV (reference sequence). Trimming at V came to 2 bases and at J to 7 bases, leaving 5 bases not matched to a gene. The CDR3 nucleotides are TGTGCCAGCAGTTTAGCGGGAGTAGGGGAGCAGTACTTC. Translation: CASSLAGVGEQYF.

V usage is TRBV6-5 and J usage is TRBJ1-4; 10 bases fit TRBD1. The CDR3 is made up of 15 amino acids. Germline-derived CDR1 and CDR2 are MNHEY and SVGAGI. Trimming at V came to 6 bases and at J to 5 bases, leaving 6 bases not matched to a gene. The CDR3: CASSRGDRGNEKLFF. The CDR3 region has the DNA TGTGCCAGCAGCAGAGGGGACAGGGGAAATGAAAAACTGTTTTTT.

The chain recombines TRBV7-2 with TRBJ2-1; D might be TRBD2 (5 bases). Germline V CDR1 and CDR2: SGHTA, FQGNSA. V lost 1 base and J 6 bases, leaving 10 bases between the germline ends. This CDR3 has 14 amino acids. CDR3 nucleotides: TGTGCCAGCAGCTTAGGAGGGCTAGCCAATGAGCAGTTCTTC. The encoded protein is CASSLGGLANEQFF.

V and J are TRBV2 and TRBJ1-2; D unresolved. Between the trimmed V and J ends, which lost 7 bases and 4 bases, there was a span of 7 bases. In germline, CDR1 is SNHLY, CDR2 FYNNEI. The CDR3 totals 11 residues. The CDR3 bases are TGTGCCAGCACGGTGTTCTATGGCTACACCTTC. Amino acid sequence: CASTVFYGYTF.

The chain links TRBV20-1 to TRBJ2-1; D gene ambiguous. With 7 bases removed from V and 15 bases from J, the gap between germline ends came to 13 bases. Germline V gene sequence: CDR1 DFQATT, CDR2 SNEGSKA (reference sequence). The length of the CDR3 is 9 residues. In nucleotides, the CDR3 is TGCAGTGTCCCAGAACCACCGTTCTTC. It codes for CSVPEPPFF.

Written as DNA, the CDR3 is TGTGCCAGCAGTCTACAGGGTTACGAGCAGTACTTC. This sequence encodes CASSLQGYEQYF. The chain couples TRBV28 to TRBJ2-7; D might be TRBD1 (6 bases). V was clipped by 5 bases and J by 4 bases, with 9 bases between them. Germline values: CDR1 MDHEN, CDR2 SYDVKM. This CDR3 spans 12 amino acids.

This chain links TRBV5-4 with TRBJ2-7; D gene unclear. Trimming shortened V by 1 base and J by 6 bases, and 17 bases separated the two germline ends. Germline CDR1 and CDR2: SGHNT and YYREEE (reference sequence). The CDR3 runs to 15 residues. CDR3 sequence reads: CASSLSRPSPSEQYF. The CDR3 bases are TGTGCCAGCAGCTTGTCTAGGCCCAGTCCCTCCGAGCAGTACTTC.

The chain recombines TRBV5-1 with TRBJ1-2, with TRBD1 identical over 8 bases. This CDR3 comprises 15 residues. With 4 bases clipped from V and 6 bases from J, the junction kept 11 bases outside the gene matches. From germline, CDR1 is SGHRS and CDR2 YFSETQ. The CDR3 coding sequence is TGCGCCAGCAGCCCAGACCCGGGACAGGTTAATGGCTACACCTTC. Translated, it gives CASSPDPGQVNGYTF.

This chain uses TRBV9 with TRBJ2-1, with D tentatively TRBD2 (5 bases). Germline values: CDR1 SGDLS, CDR2 YYNGEE. V lost 1 base and J 7 bases, leaving 18 bases between the germline ends. CDR3 length equals 16 residues. CDR3 protein: CASSVLGDLSLNEQFF. The CDR3, as DNA: TGTGCCAGCAGCGTACTGGGAGACCTCTCGTTGAATGAGCAGTTCTTC. Full variable domain (remainder filled in from reference TRBV9 and TRBJ2-1): DSGVTQTPKHLITATGQRVTLRCSPRSGDLSVYWYQQSLDQGLQFLIQYYNGEERAKGNILERFSAQQFPDLHSELNLSSLELGDSALYFCASSVLGDLSLNEQFFGPGTRLTVL.

The CDR3 DNA reads TGTGCCAGCAGGCAGATGGGAGGGGATACGCAGTATTTT. This gives the protein CASRQMGGDTQYF. V is TRBV6-5 and J is TRBJ2-3; 7 bases align to TRBD2. The germline CDR1 and CDR2 sequences are MNHEY and SVGAGI. With 6 bases clipped from V and 6 bases from J, the junction kept 6 bases outside the gene matches. This CDR3 is 13 amino acids long.

The CDR3 loop reads CATSRDQASYNSPLHF. In nucleotides, the CDR3 is TGTGCCACCAGCAGAGATCAGGCCTCGTATAATTCACCCCTCCACTTT. The rearrangement links TRBV15 to TRBJ1-6; D remains ambiguous. Germline values: CDR1 LNHNV, CDR2 YYDKDF (reference sequence). The V gene lost 0 bases and the J gene lost 4 bases, with 10 bases spanning the gap. The CDR3 is made up of 16 amino acids.

This clone was found a few times. Other DNA sequences in this sample translate to the same CDR3. The gene calls are TRBV27 and TRBJ1-1; no clear D. The V gene's germline CDR1 is MNHEY and CDR2 SMNVEV (reference sequence). V lost 0 bases and J lost 1, with 9 bases in between. The CDR3 sequence is 15 residues long. The CDR3 bases are TGTGCCAGCAGTTTATCGGGAGTAGGGAACACTGAAGCTTTCTTT. This translates into CASSLSGVGNTEAFF.

The chain is built from TRBV5-4 and TRBJ1-2; 7 nucleotides line up with TRBD1. J gave up 5 bases and V 2 bases, and 15 bases lay outside the gene matches. Germline CDR1 and CDR2: SGHNT and YYREEE (reference sequence). The CDR3 contains 17 residues. This CDR3 is CASSFEVPRQGIYGYTF. The CDR3, as DNA: TGTGCCAGCAGCTTCGAAGTACCAAGACAGGGCATTTATGGCTACACCTTC.

The rearrangement joins TRBV19 to TRBJ1-5; D remains unclear. The V end lost 0 bases, the J end lost 10 bases, and 7 bases lay between the germline ends. Germline V gene sequence: CDR1 LNHDA, CDR2 SQIVND (reference sequence). The CDR3 contains 12 residues. This CDR3 reads CASSIDLSPQHF. CDR3 DNA: TGTGCCAGTAGTATAGATCTATCCCCCCAGCATTTT.